A selection of T cell receptor beta chains follows, all from one sample in a study of regulatory T cells in long-lasting Graves disease. MiXCR was run by TCRdb on the multiplex PCR reads, yielding one entry per CDR3 protein. The profile covers about half a million distinct CDR3 sequences, with about 20% appearing a single time and around 14% taken by the ten largest. The sample consisted of peripheral blood mononuclear cells (PBMCs), taken when the disease was refractory, from a patient treated with antithyroid drugs. These receptors came from a female donor with Graves disease. CDR3s include the opening cysteine and the closing phenylalanine or tryptophan. A D gene is named only where the DNA matches it firmly. Clone size is not always given. Where it is, it says once, few, many or a class for expanded clones.

J gene	D gene	CDR3 length	clone size	V gene	CDR3 DNA	CDR3 protein
TRBJ1-6	-	16	few	TRBV7-2	TGTGCCAGCAGCAGGGGTGGGTCTTCCTATAATTCACCCCTCCACTTT	CASSRGGSSYNSPLHF
TRBJ2-7	-	15	-	TRBV9	TGTGCCAGCAGCGTGGGGGGTTCCAGCCCCCACGAGCAGTACTTC	CASSVGGSSPHEQYF
TRBJ2-3	-	11	few	TRBV28	TGTGCCAGCAGTCATGCGGATACGCAGTATTTT	CASSHADTQYF
TRBJ2-7	TRBD1	14	many	TRBV28	TGTGCCAGCGGATTAAGGGGGCCGCACTACGAGCAGTACTTC	CASGLRGPHYEQYF
TRBJ1-4	TRBD1	15	many	TRBV12-3/TRBV12-4	TGTGCCAGCAGCCGCGGACAGGGGGTAAATGAAAAACTGTTTTTT	CASSRGQGVNEKLFF
TRBJ2-2	-	15	many	TRBV28	TGTGCCAGCAAGCAAGGAAGGGCTTACACCGGGGAGCTGTTTTTT	CASKQGRAYTGELFF
TRBJ1-1	-	14	many	TRBV6-5	TGTGCCAGCAGTTATTTAGGGGTGAACACTGAAGCTTTCTTT	CASSYLGVNTEAFF
TRBJ2-3	-	15	few	TRBV29-1	TGCAGCGTTGAAGACCCCAGGGTTCATACAGATACGCAGTATTTT	CSVEDPRVHTDTQYF
TRBJ1-2	TRBD1	13	few	TRBV15	TGTGCCACCAGCGTGGGGACAGCGTATGGCTACACCTTC	CATSVGTAYGYTF
TRBJ2-7	TRBD1	13	few	TRBV2	TGTGCCACAGCCCGGGACAGGGGTTACGAGCAGTACTTC	CATARDRGYEQYF
TRBJ2-5	-	16	many	TRBV7-2	TGTGCCAGCAGCTTAGCCGGGGACCCGTACCAAGAGACCCAGTACTTC	CASSLAGDPYQETQYF
TRBJ1-1	-	14	many	TRBV7-2	TGTGCCAGCAGAGAACGGGGTGGGAACACTGAAGCTTTCTTT	CASRERGGNTEAFF
TRBJ1-6	-	14	many	TRBV12-3/TRBV12-4	TGTGCCAGCAGTCAGGGGCGAAACAATTCACCCCTCCACTTT	CASSQGRNNSPLHF
TRBJ2-7	TRBD2	15	few	TRBV5-1	TGCGCCAGCAGCTCCGATAGCGGGAGGGCCTACGAGCAGTACTTC	CASSSDSGRAYEQYF
TRBJ2-1	-	17	-	TRBV12-3/TRBV12-4	TGTGCCAGCAGTCCCTATTCAGGCGTCGGAGCTTACAATGAGCAGTTCTTC	CASSPYSGVGAYNEQFF
TRBJ1-4	-	15	many	TRBV27	TGTGCCAGCAGACACCCAGAGGCGGCTAATGAAAAACTGTTTTTT	CASRHPEAANEKLFF
TRBJ1-1	-	15	-	TRBV4-3	TGCGCCAGCAGCCAAGATGCCGGAGGGAACACTGAAGCTTTCTTT	CASSQDAGGNTEAFF
TRBJ2-2	-	15	-	TRBV20-1	TGCAGTGCTCCTCGACGGGCAGGTAGAAACGGGGAGCTGCTTTTT	CSAPRRAGRNGELLF
TRBJ1-2	-	14	-	TRBV3-1	TGTGCCAGCAGCCAAGAAGGCTCCAACTATGGCTACACCTTC	CASSQEGSNYGYTF
TRBJ2-1	-	17	-	TRBV3-2	TGTGCCAGCAGCCAAGATCCACAGGGGGCCGGTTACAATGAGCAGTTCTTC	CASSQDPQGAGYNEQFF
TRBJ2-7	TRBD1	12	few	TRBV5-6	TGTGCCAGCAGCTCGGACAGGGTCGAGCAGTACTTC	CASSSDRVEQYF
TRBJ2-3	TRBD1	14	-	TRBV5-1	TGCGCCAGCAGAGAGACAGGGAATGAAGATACGCAGTATTTT	CASRETGNEDTQYF
TRBJ2-5	-	14	many	TRBV5-4	TGTGCCAGCAGCTTGGCGGAGGGGCAAGAGACCCAGTACTTC	CASSLAEGQETQYF
TRBJ1-1	-	14	-	TRBV20-1	TGCAGTATCCCCCCCAGGGGAGGAAACACTAAAGCTTTCTTT	CSIPPRGGNTKAFF
TRBJ2-5	TRBD2	16	-	TRBV6-2/TRBV6-3	TGTGCCAGCAGTACTAGCGGGGGGACCCTCGTCGAGACCCAGTACTTC	CASSTSGGTLVETQYF
TRBJ1-1	-	13	-	TRBV7-7	TGTGCTAGCAGTAAATCACCAGACACTGAAGCTTTCTTT	CASSKSPDTEAFF
TRBJ1-2	-	12	many	TRBV12-3/TRBV12-4	TGTGCCAGCAGTTTACAGAGGTATGGCTACACCTTC	CASSLQRYGYTF
TRBJ1-4	-	17	few	TRBV3-1	TGTGCCAGCAGCCAAGGCGGTTCGGGGGTTACTAATGAAAAACTGTTTTTT	CASSQGGSGVTNEKLFF
TRBJ2-7	-	10	many	TRBV28	TGTGCCAGCAGATCCGGGACGCAGTACTTC	CASRSGTQYF
TRBJ1-6	-	11	many	TRBV10-2	TGCGCCAGCAGTGCCGATTCACCCCTCCACTTT	CASSADSPLHF
TRBJ2-7	-	12	-	TRBV10-3	TGTGCCATCAGAAACAGGGTGTACGAGCAGTACTTC	CAIRNRVYEQYF
TRBJ2-7	-	11	-	TRBV30	TGTGCCTGGAGTTTAGGTGACGAGCAGTACTTC	CAWSLGDEQYF
TRBJ1-1	TRBD1	17	-	TRBV30	TGTGCCTGGAACAGGGGCCTGCATCGAACGAAGAACACTGAAGCTTTCTTT	CAWNRGLHRTKNTEAFF
TRBJ1-5	-	14	many	TRBV27	TGTGCCAGCAGTTTTGGGGGGGGTGATCAGCCCCAGCATTTT	CASSFGGGDQPQHF
TRBJ2-5	TRBD2	16	many	TRBV6-2/TRBV6-3	TGTGCCAGCAGTTACTCCCCCTGGGGCGGGAGTGAGACCCAGTACTTC	CASSYSPWGGSETQYF
TRBJ1-2	-	15	many	TRBV7-2	TGTGCCAGCAGCTTAGTCGGGGGGGGAGACTATGGCTACACCTTC	CASSLVGGGDYGYTF
TRBJ1-1	-	12	-	TRBV6-4	TGTGCCAGCGTCCCCTTAAACACTGAAGCTTTCTTT	CASVPLNTEAFF
TRBJ2-2	-	15	many	TRBV2	TGTGCCAGCACGCAATCGGTAGGCTACACCGGGGAGCTGTTTTTT	CASTQSVGYTGELFF
TRBJ1-5	-	13	many	TRBV12-3/TRBV12-4	TGTGCCAGCAGTGGATCAAGTTATCAGCCCCAGCATTTT	CASSGSSYQPQHF
TRBJ2-2	-	14	-	TRBV29-1	TGCAGCGTTGATAGGCAGGGAAGAACCGGGGAGCTGTTTTTT	CSVDRQGRTGELFF
TRBJ2-2	-	14	-	TRBV18	TGTGCCAGCTCACCCAAGTCGAACACCGGGGAGCTGTTTTTT	CASSPKSNTGELFF
TRBJ2-7	-	16	few	TRBV6-7	TGTGCCAGCAGTTACTCCCCCGGTCGTCCTTACTACGAGCAGTACTTC	CASSYSPGRPYYEQYF